The 15 T cell receptor beta chains below all came from one sample that was sequenced in a study of CDR3 diversity in severe acne. One entry per CDR3 protein, called by TCRdb with MiXCR from the PCR reads. This table has about 84,000 distinct CDR3 sequences, around 50% appearing once. Sequenced input: blood. All receptors derive from a male donor in good health, without acne.

The chain links TRBV2 to TRBJ1-1; possibly TRBD1 for D (5 bases). The CDR3 contains 11 residues. CDR1 and CDR2 from the germline V gene are SNHLY and FYNNEI. V was clipped by 3 bases and J by 11 bases, with 10 bases between them. The chain's CDR3 is CASSDGALAFF. The CDR3 nucleotides are TGTGCCAGCAGTGATGGGGCGTTGGCTTTCTTT. The variable domain in full, with the rest retrieved from reference TRBV2 and TRBJ1-1, is EPEVTQTPSHQVTQMGQEVILRCVPISNHLYFYWYRQILGQKVEFLVSFYNNEISEKSEIFDDQFSVERPDGSNFTLKIRSTKLEDSAMYFCASSDGALAFFGQGTRLTVV.

CDR3 amino acids: CASSGEVPGETQYF. As DNA, the CDR3 is TGTGCCAGTAGCGGGGAGGTCCCAGGAGAGACCCAGTACTTC. The chain recombines TRBV19 with TRBJ2-5, with D possibly being TRBD2 (6 bases). Germline CDR1 and CDR2: LNHDA and SQIVND (reference sequence). The CDR3 is 14 amino acids. Trimming pared 6 bases from V and 4 bases from J, leaving 15 bases between.

Turning to this clonotype: The junction shows a germline mismatch at one end, possibly a read error. The J gene is TRBJ2-5, the V gene TRBV7-7; no definite D call. Per the germline V gene, CDR1 is SSHAT and CDR2 is FNYEAQ (reference sequence). CDR3 length: 14 residues. The CDR3 is CASSLALTQETQYF. In DNA, the CDR3 is TGTGCTAGCAGCTTAGCACTAACCCAAGAGACCCAGTACTTC.

This clonotype has ten or more counts. This rearrangement joins TRBV28 to TRBJ2-7, with 11 positions matching TRBD1. Germline CDR1 is MDHEN and CDR2 is SYDVKM. The J segment lost 2 bases and the V segment lost 3 bases, leaving 6 bases of the junction unmatched. The CDR3 loop spans 16 amino acids. The CDR3 DNA reads as TGTGCCAGCAGTTTCCTAGGGGGACAGGGGGCCTACGAGCAGTACTTC. Translation: CASSFLGGQGAYEQYF.

A word on this clonotype: Compared with germline, one end of the junction differs, possibly owing to a read error. The V and J genes are TRBV5-1 and TRBJ2-1, with 9 bases lining up with TRBD1. Looked up from germline, CDR1 is SGHRS and CDR2 is YFSETQ. The CDR3 loop spans 18 amino acids. The CDR3 DNA follows: TGCGCCAGCAGCTTTCTCCAGCTGGACAGGGGTCGATACAATGAGCAATTCTTC. Translation gives CASSFLQLDRGRYNEQFF.

The chain uses TRBV6-1 and TRBJ2-7, with 7 bases aligning to TRBD1. CDR3 length: 13 amino acids. V lost 6 bases, J lost 0 bases, and 2 bases stayed unmatched. Germline values: CDR1 MNHNS, CDR2 SASEGT. The CDR3 sequence: CASRAGGSYEQYF. The CDR3, as DNA: TGTGCCAGCAGGGCAGGGGGCTCCTACGAGCAGTACTTC.

This clonotype was detected only a few times. The rearrangement links TRBV5-4 to TRBJ2-5; 7 nucleotides match TRBD1. The V gene end was trimmed by 3 bases and the J gene end by 3 bases; junction bases not matched to a gene: 5. The CDR3 spans 14 residues. The germline CDR1 and CDR2 sequences are SGHNT and YYREEE (reference sequence). The CDR3 region has the DNA TGTGCCAGCAGCTCAGGACAGGCAAAAGAGACCCAGTACTTC. It specifies CASSSGQAKETQYF.

Only a few counts were recorded for this clonotype. V and J are TRBV20-1 and TRBJ2-2; no clear D gene. The CDR3 runs to 16 residues. Trimming left V 1 base short and J 4 bases short, with 16 bases between. CDR1 and CDR2 from the germline V gene are DFQATT and SNEGSKA (reference sequence). CDR3 sequence reads: CSARARYQSATGELFF. DNA of the CDR3: TGCAGTGCTAGAGCCAGGTACCAGTCGGCCACCGGGGAGCTGTTTTTT.

This clonotype was seen at least ten times. The chain couples TRBV10-3 to TRBJ1-1; D is perhaps TRBD1 (5 bases). The germline V and J ends were trimmed by 9 bases and 0 bases, with 8 bases remaining between them. CDR1 and CDR2 (germline): ENHRY, SYGVKD. The length of the CDR3 is 12 residues. Here the CDR3 reads CAIAQVNTEAFF. The CDR3 DNA is TGTGCCATAGCACAGGTGAACACTGAAGCTTTCTTT.

The genes are TRBV10-3 and TRBJ1-4; tentative D call: TRBD1 (5 bases). Germline CDR1 and CDR2: ENHRY and SYGVKD. The CDR3 extends over 11 amino acids. With 10 bases removed from V and 11 bases from J, the gap between germline ends came to 14 bases. The CDR3 loop is CASSPGGKLFF. The DNA of the CDR3 is TGTGCCAGCAGCCCTGGGGGGAAACTGTTTTTT.

This chain links TRBV6-1 with TRBJ1-2; 8 positions match TRBD1. The germline V gene has CDR1 MNHNS and CDR2 SASEGT. Germline trimming cut 6 bases from V and 9 bases from J; bases unmatched to any gene: 3. The CDR3 is made up of 11 amino acids. The CDR3 DNA is TGTGCCAGCAGGGCAGGGGGCAGCTACACCTTC. This codes for CASRAGGSYTF.

This clonotype was observed at least ten times. This sequence joins TRBV6-5 and TRBJ1-1; no clear D gene. V lost 4 bases, J lost 4 bases, and 13 bases lay in between. In germline, CDR1 is MNHEY, CDR2 SVGAGI. This CDR3 contains 14 residues. The CDR3 coding sequence is TGTGCCAGCAGTTCCCCCCGACGGGGCACTGAAGCTTTCTTT. This gives the protein CASSSPRRGTEAFF.

This chain connects TRBV11-2 to TRBJ2-1; 8 bases are shared with TRBD1. This CDR3 has 16 amino acids. Trimming cost V 2 bases and J 6 bases; bases outside gene matches: 9. Per germline, CDR1 SGHAT and CDR2 FQNNGV. In nucleotides, the CDR3 is TGTGCCAGCAGCTTATGGGACAGGTACAAACGCAATGAGCAGTTCTTC. Translating gives CASSLWDRYKRNEQFF.

About this clonotype: The junction shows a germline mismatch at one end, possibly a read error. The rearrangement links TRBV7-3 to TRBJ2-7; D is unclear. Germline V gene lookup returns CDR1 SGHTA and CDR2 FQGTGA. This CDR3 region has 14 residues. CDR3 region: CASSLTPTTYGQYF. In DNA, the CDR3 is TGTGCCAGCAGCCTAACACCTACTACCTACGGGCAGTACTTC.

This clonotype has ten or more counts. V is TRBV30 and J is TRBJ2-7; no clear D. Germline V gene sequence: CDR1 GTSNPN, CDR2 SVGIG (reference sequence). The CDR3 has 15 residues. Between the trimmed V and J ends, which lost 0 bases and 5 bases, there was a span of 17 bases. CDR3: CAWSVEAVKGNEQYF. DNA for the CDR3: TGTGCCTGGAGTGTAGAGGCGGTAAAAGGGAACGAGCAGTACTTC. Drawing the rest from reference TRBV30 and TRBJ2-7, the complete variable domain is SQTIHQWPATLVQPVGSPLSLECTVEGTSNPNLYWYRQAAGRGLQLLFYSVGIGQISSEVPQNLSASRPQDRQFILSSKKLLLSDSGFYLCAWSVEAVKGNEQYFGPGTRLTVT.